This TCR beta chain emerged from a study of CD8 T cells in Susac syndrome. When the RNA was reverse transcribed, random hexamers were used with an input of roughly 0.5 to 1 ug. TCRdb reprocessed the immunoSEQ multiplex PCR reads with MiXCR, giving one entry per CDR3 protein. Among around 160,000 distinct CDR3 sequences listed, over 85% were seen once. This CDR3 has 14 residues. Germline assignment: CDR1 SGDLS and CDR2 YYNGEE. V shed 0 bases and J shed 1 base, with 7 bases lying between them. The sequencing input was CD4+ T cells from PBMCs. The TCR comes from a human donor in good health. V and J are TRBV9 and TRBJ1-2; D remains ambiguous. The CDR3 region has the DNA TGTGCCAGCAGCGTAGGTTCGTTTAACTATGGCTACACCTTC. Translating gives CASSVGSFNYGYTF.